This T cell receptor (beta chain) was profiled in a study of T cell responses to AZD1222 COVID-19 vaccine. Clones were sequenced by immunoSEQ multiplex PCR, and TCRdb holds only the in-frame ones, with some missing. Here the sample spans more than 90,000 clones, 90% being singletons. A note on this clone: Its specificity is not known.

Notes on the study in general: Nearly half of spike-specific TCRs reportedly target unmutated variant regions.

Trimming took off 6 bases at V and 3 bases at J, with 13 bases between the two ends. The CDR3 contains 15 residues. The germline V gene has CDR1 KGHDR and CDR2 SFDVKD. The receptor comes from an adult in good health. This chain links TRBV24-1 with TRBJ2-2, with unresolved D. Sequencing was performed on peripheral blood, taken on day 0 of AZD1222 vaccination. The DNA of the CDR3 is TGTGCCACCAGTTATGGCAACGCGGACACCGGGGAGCTGTTTTTT. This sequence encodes CATSYGNADTGELFF.